The next 3 T cell receptor beta chains were all read from a single sample in a study of shared clonotypes between healthy human individuals (dated by TCRdb to about 2020). The library was obtained by the immunoSEQ multiplex PCR assay. Entries here come from immuneACCESS through TCRdb and include only in-frame sequences with V and J called. Some clones fail to appear in such tables; in the studies checked, an unresolved V gene covers under half of the shortfall, and the cause of the remainder is unknown. This sample gives about 96,000 clones in total; 60% to 75% of them show up just once. Approximately 53% of the sample comes from the top ten. The sample consisted of memory CD8+ T cells sorted from blood. Taken with the paper, the label for cell subset or site translates to: CD45RO+ cells pooled with CCR7-negative TemRA cells. The receptors were gathered from a man under 40 in good health.

This rearrangement joins TRBV7-2 to TRBJ2-5; TRBD2 agrees at 8 bases. There are 18 residues in the CDR3. CDR1 and CDR2 (germline): SGHTA, FQGNSA. With V trimmed by 1 base and J by 7 bases, 17 bases remained unmatched. CDR3 loop: CASSLVGGASGHLGTQYF. For the CDR3, the DNA is TGTGCCAGCAGCTTAGTCGGTGGGGCTAGCGGGCATCTGGGGACCCAGTACTTC.

The chain couples TRBV19 to TRBJ2-7; D is undetermined. CDR3 size: 17 residues. Germline V CDR1 and CDR2: LNHDA, SQIVND (reference sequence). The V end was cut by 4 bases, the J end by 1 base, with 20 bases between. The CDR3 reads CASSTPNDGKTSYEQYF. CDR3 nucleotides: TGTGCCAGTAGTACTCCAAACGACGGTAAAACGTCCTACGAGCAGTACTTC.

This chain joins TRBV29-1 and TRBJ2-7, with D unresolved. Between the trimmed V and J ends, which lost 5 bases and 4 bases, there was a span of 9 bases. This CDR3 spans 11 amino acids. Germline-derived CDR1 and CDR2 are SQVTM and ANQGSEA. The CDR3 DNA reads as TGCAGCGTTTTGGTCTCTTACGAGCAGTACTTC. It yields the protein CSVLVSYEQYF.